This T cell receptor (beta chain) was recorded in a study of blood T cell repertoires in COVID-19. Profiling relied on immunoSEQ multiplex PCR, and the TCRdb table lists in-frame clones only, not all of them. This repertoire shows 150,000 to 200,000 clones, roughly 82% found once; its top ten account for 15%. The CDR3 spans 16 residues. Trimming pared 0 bases from V and 0 bases from J, leaving 9 bases between. Looked up from germline, CDR1 is SGHDT and CDR2 is YYEEEE. This sequence was found in a man aged 45-60 years who had recovered from COVID-19. The gene calls are TRBV5-6 and TRBJ2-2; D unresolved. The sample taken for sequencing was PBMCs or T cells enriched from blood (not recorded which). This CDR3 is CASSLAGYSNTGELFF. The CDR3 DNA reads TGTGCCAGCAGCTTGGCCGGGTATTCGAACACCGGGGAGCTGTTTTTT.